This T cell receptor beta chain was identified during a study of CD8+ T cells in alopecia areata. Study-wide background: The study gave treated patients oral tofacitinib at 5 to 10 mg twice daily.

Collected material from alopecia areata patients comprised lesional scalp punch biopsies and peripheral blood. The length of the CDR3 is 13 residues. Germline CDR1 reads SEHNR; CDR2 reads FQNEAQ (reference sequence). V lost 4 bases, J lost 2 bases, and 9 bases lay in between. RNA extraction was followed by reverse transcription into cDNA, which acted as the sequencing template. Profiling relied on immunoSEQ multiplex PCR, and the TCRdb table lists in-frame clones only, not all of them. The sample includes almost 250,000 clones, less than 80% seen only once; the top ten take around 1.2%. The source is a human donor with alopecia areata. This sequence joins TRBV7-9 and TRBJ2-7; D is possibly TRBD1 (5 bases). This sample comprised CD4+ T cells sorted from blood, obtained at week 0. This CDR3 reads CASSWGSPYEQYF. CDR3 nucleotides: TGTGCCAGCAGCTGGGGCAGCCCCTACGAGCAGTACTTC.